This T cell receptor beta chain originates from a study of type 1 and type 2 diabetes patients. V dropped 0 bases and J dropped 5 bases, with 13 bases sitting between them. This CDR3 spans 15 amino acids. Germline CDR1 MNHNY, CDR2 SVGAGI (reference sequence). This clonotype appeared many times. PCR was run on genomic DNA. Amplification of the beta chain CDR3 used 30 forward and 13 reverse multiplex primers. TCRdb ran MiXCR on the multiplex PCR reads and lists one entry per CDR3 protein. Of 280,000 or so distinct CDR3 sequences listed, more than 45% were seen once; the top ten hold roughly an eighth. The sequence derives from a man aged 18 to 30 with type 2 diabetes. The specimen sequenced was peripheral blood mononuclear cells (PBMCs). This chain joins TRBV6-6 and TRBJ2-5; D possibly corresponds to TRBD1 (6 bases). CDR3 bases: TGTGCCAGCAGTTACTCGAACACAGGGATGGAGACCCAGTACTTC. It translates to CASSYSNTGMETQYF.